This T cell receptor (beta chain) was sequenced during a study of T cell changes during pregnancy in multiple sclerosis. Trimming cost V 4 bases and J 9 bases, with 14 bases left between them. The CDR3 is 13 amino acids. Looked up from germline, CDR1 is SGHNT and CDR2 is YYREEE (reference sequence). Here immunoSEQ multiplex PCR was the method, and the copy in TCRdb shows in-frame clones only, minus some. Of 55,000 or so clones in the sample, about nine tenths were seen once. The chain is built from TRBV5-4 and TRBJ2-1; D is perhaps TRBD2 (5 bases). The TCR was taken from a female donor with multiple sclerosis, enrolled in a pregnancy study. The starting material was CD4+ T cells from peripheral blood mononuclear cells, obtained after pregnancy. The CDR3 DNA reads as TGTGCCAGCAGCCACACAAAGGAGGTTGAGCAGTTCTTC. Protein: CASSHTKEVEQFF. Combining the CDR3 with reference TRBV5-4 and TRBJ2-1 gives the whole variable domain ETGVTQSPTHLIKTRGQQVTLRCSSQSGHNTVSWYQQALGQGPQFIFQYYREEENGRGNFPPRFSGLQFPNYSSELNVNALELDDSALYLCASSHTKEVEQFFGPGTRLTVL.